Listed below are T cell receptor beta chains from one sample, sequenced in a study of blood T cell repertoires in COVID-19. This table comes from immunoSEQ multiplex PCR, and its TCRdb copy is limited to in-frame clones, with some not included. Of roughly 220,000 clones in the sample, 88% were seen once. Sequenced sample: PBMCs or T cells enriched from blood (not recorded which). These receptors all stem from a woman aged 25 to 39 who had recovered from COVID-19. Each CDR3 is given with its conserved first and last residue. The D gene is left open where the match is weak. Clone size is shown for a subset of rows, as once, few, many or a class of expanded clone.

size	J	D	length	V	CDR3	DNA
.	TRBJ1-5	TRBD1	14	TRBV19	CASSDRADDQPQHF	TGTGCCAGTAGCGACAGGGCTGACGATCAGCCCCAGCATTTT
.	TRBJ1-6	.	17	TRBV3-1/TRBV3-2	CASSQNRVSSYNSPLHF	TGTGCCAGCAGCCAAAACAGGGTCAGCTCCTATAATTCACCCCTCCACTTT
.	TRBJ2-7	.	12	TRBV12-3/TRBV12-4	CASSPTAYEQYF	TGTGCCAGCAGTCCGACTGCCTACGAGCAGTACTTC
few	TRBJ1-2	.	12	TRBV28	CASRVVGYGYTF	TGTGCCAGCAGAGTAGTCGGCTATGGCTACACCTTC
.	TRBJ2-1	.	14	TRBV7-9	CASSLYLRNNEQFF	TGTGCCAGCAGCTTATATCTCAGGAACAATGAGCAGTTCTTC
.	TRBJ2-7	.	15	TRBV5-6	CASSWTGRGTYEQYF	TGTGCCAGCAGCTGGACGGGGCGGGGAACCTACGAGCAGTACTTC
few	TRBJ1-5	.	15	TRBV7-8	CASSPREGKDQPQHF	TGTGCCAGCAGCCCAAGGGAGGGGAAGGATCAGCCCCAGCATTTT
.	TRBJ1-5	.	14	TRBV6-5	CASRSQGSNQPQHF	TGTGCCAGCAGGTCACAGGGTAGCAATCAGCCCCAGCATTTT
.	TRBJ1-2	TRBD1	13	TRBV20-1	CSASMGQGSGYTF	TGCAGTGCTAGTATGGGACAGGGGTCGGGCTACACCTTC
.	TRBJ2-2	TRBD1	17	TRBV7-6	CASSFHRDREDTGELFF	TGTGCCAGCAGCTTTCACCGGGACAGGGAGGATACCGGGGAGCTGTTTTTT
.	TRBJ1-5	TRBD1	17	TRBV2	CASSTPRMTGRIQPQHF	TGTGCCAGCAGTACCCCCCGGATGACAGGGAGGATCCAGCCCCAGCATTTT
.	TRBJ2-7	TRBD1	13	TRBV6-2/TRBV6-3	CASSSGTGNEQYF	TGTGCCAGCAGTTCCGGGACAGGGAACGAGCAGTACTTC
once	TRBJ2-7	TRBD1	15	TRBV15	CATSRGVDRGYEQYF	TGTGCCACCAGCAGGGGGGTAGACAGGGGCTACGAGCAGTACTTC
.	TRBJ1-1	TRBD1	13	TRBV7-6	CASSLGAGQEAFF	TGTGCCAGCAGCTTAGGCGCGGGACAGGAAGCTTTCTTT
.	TRBJ1-3	TRBD1	15	TRBV11-2	CASSLLTGFGNTIYF	TGTGCCAGCAGCTTACTGACAGGGTTCGGAAACACCATATATTTT
.	TRBJ2-1	TRBD1	16	TRBV7-2	CASRWTGTGTNNEQFF	TGTGCCAGCAGATGGACCGGGACAGGGACTAACAATGAGCAGTTCTTC
.	TRBJ2-7	TRBD1	14	TRBV7-6	CASSGTGGKGEQYF	TGTGCCAGCTCCGGGACAGGGGGAAAAGGCGAGCAGTACTTC
.	TRBJ2-1	.	13	TRBV25-1	CASSESPVFEQFF	TGTGCCAGCAGTGAAAGTCCAGTTTTTGAGCAGTTCTTC
.	TRBJ1-5	.	16	TRBV2	CASRARGAASNQPQHF	TGTGCCAGCAGAGCCAGGGGCGCTGCTAGCAATCAGCCCCAGCATTTT
.	TRBJ1-2	.	16	TRBV7-3	CASSLTRRDRSYGYTF	TGTGCCAGCAGCTTAACGAGGAGGGACCGGAGCTATGGCTACACCTTC
.	TRBJ1-2	.	13	TRBV25-1	CASSETDFYGYTF	TGTGCCAGCAGTGAAACCGACTTCTATGGCTACACCTTC
.	TRBJ2-7	TRBD2	14	TRBV10-3	CAITEGLDTYEQYF	TGTGCCATCACCGAGGGACTAGACACCTACGAGCAGTACTTC
.	TRBJ1-3	.	14	TRBV7-2	CASSLGLSGNTIYF	TGTGCCAGCAGCTTAGGACTCTCTGGAAACACCATATATTTT
once	TRBJ2-7	.	12	TRBV7-2	CASSLVLREQYF	TGTGCCAGCAGCTTAGTATTGCGCGAGCAGTACTTC
.	TRBJ2-3	.	15	TRBV9	CASSPGGSNWDTQYF	TGTGCCAGCAGCCCGGGGGGCAGCAATTGGGATACGCAGTATTTT
.	TRBJ1-1	.	11	TRBV20-1	CSARLFTEAFF	TGCAGTGCTAGACTGTTCACTGAAGCTTTCTTT
.	TRBJ2-3	.	13	TRBV5-6	CASSETTSNTQYF	TGTGCCAGCAGCGAGACAACTAGCAATACGCAGTATTTT
once	TRBJ2-7	TRBD1	14	TRBV2	CASDRRQGVDEQYF	TGTGCCAGCGATAGGAGACAGGGGGTTGACGAGCAGTACTTC
.	TRBJ2-5	.	13	TRBV7-2	CASSFFGGETQYF	TGTGCCAGCAGCTTCTTTGGAGGCGAGACCCAGTACTTC
.	TRBJ1-4	TRBD1	13	TRBV10-3	CAIRPGGDEKLFF	TGTGCCATCAGGCCAGGGGGCGACGAAAAACTGTTTTTT
.	TRBJ1-4	.	11	TRBV20-1	CSAEFNEKLFF	TGCAGTGCTGAGTTTAATGAAAAACTGTTTTTT
.	TRBJ1-4	.	12	TRBV12-3/TRBV12-4	CASRLTVEKLFF	TGTGCCAGTCGATTGACAGTTGAAAAACTGTTTTTT
.	TRBJ2-4	.	18	TRBV27	CASRLSGVLGQGKNIQYF	TGTGCCAGCAGACTATCTGGGGTACTGGGTCAGGGCAAAAACATTCAGTACTTC
.	TRBJ2-2	TRBD1	16	TRBV7-2	CASSSRDRWRVGELFF	TGTGCCAGCAGCTCCCGGGACAGGTGGCGGGTTGGGGAGCTGTTTTTT
.	TRBJ2-2	.	16	TRBV5-1	CASSSLSTGNTGELFF	TGCGCCAGCAGCTCCTTATCGACAGGGAACACCGGGGAGCTGTTTTTT
.	TRBJ1-4	.	16	TRBV18	CASSPPDSATNEKLFF	TGTGCCAGCTCACCACCGGACAGTGCAACTAATGAAAAACTGTTTTTT
.	TRBJ2-5	.	14	TRBV27	CASSLSGGGRAQYF	TGTGCCAGCAGTTTATCGGGAGGGGGAAGGGCCCAGTACTTC
.	TRBJ1-1	TRBD1	13	TRBV10-3	CAISTGGGTEAFF	TGTGCCATCAGTACAGGGGGCGGCACTGAAGCTTTCTTT
once	TRBJ1-2	.	14	TRBV3-1/TRBV3-2	CASSPLGGLGGYTF	TGTGCCAGCAGCCCCCTGGGGGGGTTGGGCGGCTACACCTTC
.	TRBJ1-5	TRBD1	20	TRBV15	CATSSKSGQSISGQNQPQHF	TGTGCCACCAGCAGTAAATCGGGACAGTCTATTTCGGGCCAAAATCAGCCCCAGCATTTT
.	TRBJ1-1	TRBD1	15	TRBV4-3	CASSQAYRGDTEAFF	TGCGCCAGCAGCCAAGCCTACAGGGGAGACACTGAAGCTTTCTTT
.	TRBJ1-2	.	14	TRBV18	CASSANRDYYGYTF	TGTGCCAGCTCAGCGAACCGGGACTACTATGGCTACACCTTC
few	TRBJ2-1	TRBD2	18	TRBV3-1/TRBV3-2	CASSTSRERGGQGNEQFF	TGTGCCAGCAGCACGTCGAGGGAGCGGGGGGGCCAGGGCAATGAGCAGTTCTTC
.	TRBJ1-1	TRBD1	15	TRBV12-5	CASGTTRDRNTEAFF	TGTGCTAGTGGTACCACCCGGGACAGGAACACTGAAGCTTTCTTT
.	TRBJ2-3	.	15	TRBV5-1	CASSLVGGATDTQYF	TGCGCCAGCAGCTTGGTAGGGGGGGCCACAGATACGCAGTATTTT
.	TRBJ1-2	TRBD1	17	TRBV30	CAWSPESRQGQQNGYTF	TGTGCCTGGAGTCCCGAATCGAGACAGGGGCAACAAAATGGCTACACCTTC
.	TRBJ2-1	.	13	TRBV5-4	CASSPRERNEQFF	TGTGCCAGCAGCCCCCGGGAACGCAATGAGCAGTTCTTC
.	TRBJ2-5	.	17	TRBV7-8	CASSLYKAGAYQETQYF	TGTGCCAGCAGCTTGTACAAGGCAGGGGCCTACCAAGAGACCCAGTACTTC
many	TRBJ1-4	TRBD1	15	TRBV6-1	CASSEGIPGQVKLFF	TGTGCCAGCAGTGAAGGTATTCCGGGACAGGTAAAACTGTTTTTT
.	TRBJ2-6	TRBD1	15	TRBV25-1	CASQDRDGGANVLTF	TGTGCCAGCCAAGACAGGGATGGTGGGGCCAACGTCCTGACTTTC
.	TRBJ2-3	.	13	TRBV25-1	CASSGAGTDTQYF	TGTGCCAGCAGTGGGGCAGGAACAGATACGCAGTATTTT
.	TRBJ2-3	TRBD2	17	TRBV29-1	CSVDLRASGNPTDTQYF	TGCAGCGTTGATTTGAGGGCTAGCGGGAACCCCACAGATACGCAGTATTTT
.	TRBJ1-2	TRBD1	15	TRBV6-5	CASSWDRGRGYGYTF	TGTGCCAGCAGTTGGGACAGGGGTCGCGGCTATGGCTACACCTTC
.	TRBJ1-1	.	12	TRBV11-3	CASSPGRNEAFF	TGTGCCAGCAGCCCAGGTCGGAATGAAGCTTTCTTT
.	TRBJ2-1	TRBD2	18	TRBV7-9	CASSLVGTSGGARNEQFF	TGTGCCAGCAGCTTAGTGGGGACTAGCGGGGGCGCTCGGAATGAGCAGTTCTTC
few	TRBJ2-1	.	14	TRBV19	CASSIRTPDNEQFF	TGTGCCAGTAGTATACGCACTCCGGACAATGAGCAGTTCTTC
.	TRBJ1-1	TRBD1	15	TRBV18	CASSPNTGGDTEAFF	TGTGCCAGCTCGCCTAATACAGGGGGGGACACTGAAGCTTTCTTT
.	TRBJ1-2	.	14	TRBV7-9	CASSLTGDLGGYTF	TGTGCCAGCAGTCTAACAGGAGACCTCGGAGGCTACACCTTC